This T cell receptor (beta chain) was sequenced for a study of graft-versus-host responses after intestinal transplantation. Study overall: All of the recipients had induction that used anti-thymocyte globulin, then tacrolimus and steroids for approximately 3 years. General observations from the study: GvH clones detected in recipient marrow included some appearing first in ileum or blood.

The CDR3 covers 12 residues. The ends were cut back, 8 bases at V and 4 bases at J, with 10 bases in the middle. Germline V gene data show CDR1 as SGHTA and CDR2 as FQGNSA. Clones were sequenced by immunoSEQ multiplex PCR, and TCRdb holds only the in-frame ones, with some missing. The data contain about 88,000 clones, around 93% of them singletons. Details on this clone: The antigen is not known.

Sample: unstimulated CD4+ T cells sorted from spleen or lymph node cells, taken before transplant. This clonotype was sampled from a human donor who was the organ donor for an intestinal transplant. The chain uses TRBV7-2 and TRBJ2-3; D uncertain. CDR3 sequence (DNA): TGTGCCAGCGGCAAGGCGGCAGATACGCAGTATTTT. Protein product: CASGKAADTQYF.